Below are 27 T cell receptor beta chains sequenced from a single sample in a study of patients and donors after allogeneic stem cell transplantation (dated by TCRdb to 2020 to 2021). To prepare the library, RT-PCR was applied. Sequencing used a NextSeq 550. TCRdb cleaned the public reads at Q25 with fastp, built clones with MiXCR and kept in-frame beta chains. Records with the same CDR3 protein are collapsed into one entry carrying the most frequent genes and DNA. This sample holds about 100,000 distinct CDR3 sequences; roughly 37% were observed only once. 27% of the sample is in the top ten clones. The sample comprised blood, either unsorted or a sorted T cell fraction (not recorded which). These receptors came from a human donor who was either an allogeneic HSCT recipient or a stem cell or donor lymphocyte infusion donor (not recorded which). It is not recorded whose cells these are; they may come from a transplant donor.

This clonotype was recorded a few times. CDR3 sequence (DNA): TGTGCCAGCAGCCCCCCGGGACTAGCGCACAATGAGCAGTTCTTC. Its translation: CASSPPGLAHNEQFF. J is TRBJ2-1 and V is TRBV7-2; 10 bases are a match to TRBD2. Germline trimming cut 5 bases from V and 5 bases from J; bases unmatched to any gene: 6. The germline CDR1 and CDR2 sequences are SGHTA and FQGNSA. The CDR3 has 15 residues.

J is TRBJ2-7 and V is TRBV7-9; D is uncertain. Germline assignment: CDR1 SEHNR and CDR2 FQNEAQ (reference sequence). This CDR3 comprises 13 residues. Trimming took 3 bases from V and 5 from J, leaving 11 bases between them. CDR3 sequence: CASSLNLVHEQYF. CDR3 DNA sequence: TGTGCCAGCAGCTTGAATTTGGTCCACGAGCAGTACTTC.

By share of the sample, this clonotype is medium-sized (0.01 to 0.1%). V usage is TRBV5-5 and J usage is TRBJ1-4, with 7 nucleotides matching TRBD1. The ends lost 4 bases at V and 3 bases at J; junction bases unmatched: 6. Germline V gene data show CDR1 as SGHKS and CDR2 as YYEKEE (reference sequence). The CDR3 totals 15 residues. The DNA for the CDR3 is TGTGCCAGCAGCAGAAGGGGACAGTCTAATGAAAAACTGTTTTTT. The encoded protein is CASSRRGQSNEKLFF.

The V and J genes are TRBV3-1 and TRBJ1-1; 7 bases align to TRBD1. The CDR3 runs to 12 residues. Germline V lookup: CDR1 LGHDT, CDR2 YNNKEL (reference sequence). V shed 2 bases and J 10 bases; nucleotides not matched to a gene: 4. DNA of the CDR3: TGTGCCAGCAGCCAAAGCGGACAGGCAGCTTTCTTT. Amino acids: CASSQSGQAAFF.

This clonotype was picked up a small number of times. The chain's CDR3 is CASSLAGVIQPQHF. CDR3 coding DNA: TGTGCCAGCAGTTTGGCGGGGGTCATTCAGCCCCAGCATTTT. This chain connects TRBV12-3 or TRBV12-4 to TRBJ1-5; maybe TRBD1 (5 bases). This CDR3 contains 14 residues. Trimming removed 3 bases at V and 6 bases at J, with 12 bases between.

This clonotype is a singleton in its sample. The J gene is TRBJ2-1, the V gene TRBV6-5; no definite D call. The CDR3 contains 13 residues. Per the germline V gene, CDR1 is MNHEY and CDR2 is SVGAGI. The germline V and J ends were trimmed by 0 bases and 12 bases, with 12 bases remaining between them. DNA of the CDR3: TGTGCCAGCAGTTACTCGACTGCAACGGGGCAGTTCTTC. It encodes CASSYSTATGQFF.

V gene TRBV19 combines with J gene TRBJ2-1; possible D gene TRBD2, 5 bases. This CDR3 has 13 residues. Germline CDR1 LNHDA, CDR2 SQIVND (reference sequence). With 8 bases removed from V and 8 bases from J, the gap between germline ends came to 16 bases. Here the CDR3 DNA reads TGTGCCAGTCGCGGACTGGGGAGAGATGAGCAGTTCTTC. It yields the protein CASRGLGRDEQFF.

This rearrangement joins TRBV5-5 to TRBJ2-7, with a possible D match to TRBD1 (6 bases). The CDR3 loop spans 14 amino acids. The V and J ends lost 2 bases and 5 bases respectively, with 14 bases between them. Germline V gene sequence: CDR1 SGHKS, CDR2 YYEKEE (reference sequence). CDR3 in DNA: TGTGCCAGCAGCTTAGCAGGGGATGGGCACGAGCAGTACTTC. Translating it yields CASSLAGDGHEQYF.

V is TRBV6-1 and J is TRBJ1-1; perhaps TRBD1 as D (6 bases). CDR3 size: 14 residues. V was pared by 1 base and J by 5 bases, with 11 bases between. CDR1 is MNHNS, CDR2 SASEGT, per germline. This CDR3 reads CASSEEGGETEAFF. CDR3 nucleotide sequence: TGTGCCAGCAGTGAAGAGGGGGGAGAGACTGAAGCTTTCTTT.

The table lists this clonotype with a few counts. CDR3 loop: CSAQTGGAGTEAFF. CDR3 bases: TGCAGTGCTCAGACAGGGGGCGCGGGAACTGAAGCTTTCTTT. This chain joins TRBV20-1 and TRBJ1-1, with 10 bases aligning to TRBD1. Germline trimming cut 5 bases from V and 5 bases from J; bases unmatched to any gene: 8. Germline values: CDR1 DFQATT, CDR2 SNEGSKA (reference sequence). This CDR3 has 14 amino acids.

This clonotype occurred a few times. CDR3 sequence (DNA): TGTGCCAGCAGCCTCCCGGGGATTGCTACCTACGAGCAGTACTTC. It encodes CASSLPGIATYEQYF. The chain has TRBV12-3 or TRBV12-4 and TRBJ2-7; D is possibly TRBD2 (5 bases). The CDR3 loop spans 15 amino acids. Trimming stripped 6 bases from V and 2 bases from J, with 17 bases between.

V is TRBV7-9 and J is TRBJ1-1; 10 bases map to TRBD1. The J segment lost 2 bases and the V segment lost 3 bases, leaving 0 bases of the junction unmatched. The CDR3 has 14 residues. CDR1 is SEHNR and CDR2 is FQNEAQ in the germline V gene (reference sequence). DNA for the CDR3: TGTGCCAGCAGCTTGACAGGGGGCAACACTGAAGCTTTCTTT. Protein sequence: CASSLTGGNTEAFF. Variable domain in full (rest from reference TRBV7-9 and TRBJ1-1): DTGVSQNPRHKITKRGQNVTFRCDPISEHNRLYWYRQTLGQGPEFLTYFQNEAQLEKSRLLSDRFSAERPKGSFSTLEIQRTEQGDSAMYLCASSLTGGNTEAFFGQGTRLTVV.

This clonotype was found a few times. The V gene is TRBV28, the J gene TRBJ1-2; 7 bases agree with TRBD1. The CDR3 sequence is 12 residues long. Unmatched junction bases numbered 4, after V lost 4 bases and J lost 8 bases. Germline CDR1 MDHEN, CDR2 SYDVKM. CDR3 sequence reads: CASSYRGWGYTF. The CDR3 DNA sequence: TGTGCCAGCAGTTACAGGGGTTGGGGCTACACCTTC.

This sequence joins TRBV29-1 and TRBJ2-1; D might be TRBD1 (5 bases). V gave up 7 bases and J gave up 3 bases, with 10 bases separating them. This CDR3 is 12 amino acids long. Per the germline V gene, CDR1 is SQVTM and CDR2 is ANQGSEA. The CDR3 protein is CSGLTDYNEQFF. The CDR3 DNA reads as TGCAGCGGGCTGACAGACTACAATGAGCAGTTCTTC.

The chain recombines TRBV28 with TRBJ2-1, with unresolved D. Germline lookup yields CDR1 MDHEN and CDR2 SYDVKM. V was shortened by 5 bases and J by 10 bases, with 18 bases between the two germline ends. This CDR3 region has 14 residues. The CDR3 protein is CASSPRANSGEQFF. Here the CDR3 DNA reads TGTGCCAGCAGTCCCCGGGCCAACTCCGGGGAGCAGTTCTTC.

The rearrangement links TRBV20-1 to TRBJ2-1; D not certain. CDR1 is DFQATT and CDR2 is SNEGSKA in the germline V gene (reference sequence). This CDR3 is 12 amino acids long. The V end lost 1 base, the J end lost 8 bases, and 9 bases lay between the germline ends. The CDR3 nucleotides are TGCAGTGCTAGAGGACAACTTCATGAGCAGTTCTTC. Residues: CSARGQLHEQFF.

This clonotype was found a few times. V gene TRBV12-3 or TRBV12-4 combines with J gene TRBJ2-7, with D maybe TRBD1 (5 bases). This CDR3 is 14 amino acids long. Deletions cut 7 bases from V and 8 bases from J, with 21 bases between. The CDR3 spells CASTEEVRDRKQYF. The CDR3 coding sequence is TGTGCCAGCACCGAAGAGGTCAGGGATAGAAAGCAGTACTTC.

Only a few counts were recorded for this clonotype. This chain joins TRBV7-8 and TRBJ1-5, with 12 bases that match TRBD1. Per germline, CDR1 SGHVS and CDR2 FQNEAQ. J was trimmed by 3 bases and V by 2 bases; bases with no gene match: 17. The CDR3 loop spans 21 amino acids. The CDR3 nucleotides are TGTGCCAGCAGCTTAACCCTTAGAGGGACAGGGGGCAGGGACTACAATCAGCCCCAGCATTTT. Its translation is CASSLTLRGTGGRDYNQPQHF.

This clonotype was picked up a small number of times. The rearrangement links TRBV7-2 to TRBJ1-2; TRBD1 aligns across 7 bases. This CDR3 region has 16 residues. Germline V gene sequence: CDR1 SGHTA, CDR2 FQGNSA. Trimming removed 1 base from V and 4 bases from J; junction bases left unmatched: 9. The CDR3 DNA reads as TGTGCCAGCAGCTTAGGGGTGGGGGACAGAAGCTATGGCTACACCTTC. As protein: CASSLGVGDRSYGYTF.

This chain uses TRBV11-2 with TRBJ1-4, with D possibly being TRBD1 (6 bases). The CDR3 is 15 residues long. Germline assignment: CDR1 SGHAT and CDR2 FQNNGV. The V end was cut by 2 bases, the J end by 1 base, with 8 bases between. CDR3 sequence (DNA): TGTGCCAGCAGCTTATGGGGGCGAACTAATGAAAAACTGTTTTTT. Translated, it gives CASSLWGRTNEKLFF. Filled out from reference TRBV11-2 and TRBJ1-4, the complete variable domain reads EAGVAQSPRYKIIEKRQSVAFWCNPISGHATLYWYQQILGQGPKLLIQFQNNGVVDDSQLPKDRFSAERLKGVDSTLKIQPAKLEDSAVYLCASSLWGRTNEKLFFGSGTQLSVL.

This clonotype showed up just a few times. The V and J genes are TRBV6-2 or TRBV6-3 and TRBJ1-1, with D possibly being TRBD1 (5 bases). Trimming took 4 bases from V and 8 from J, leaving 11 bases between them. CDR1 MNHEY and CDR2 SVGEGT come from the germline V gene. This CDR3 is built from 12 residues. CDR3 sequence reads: CASSSQGGEAFF. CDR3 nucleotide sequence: TGTGCCAGCAGTTCTCAGGGAGGGGAAGCTTTCTTT.

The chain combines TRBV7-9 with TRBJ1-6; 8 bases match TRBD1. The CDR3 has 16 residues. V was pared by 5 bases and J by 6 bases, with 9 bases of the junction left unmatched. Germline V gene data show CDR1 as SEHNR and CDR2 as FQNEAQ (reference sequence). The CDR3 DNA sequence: TGTGCCAGCAGCGCAGCCCCGGGACAGGCTAATTCACCCCTCCACTTT. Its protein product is CASSAAPGQANSPLHF.

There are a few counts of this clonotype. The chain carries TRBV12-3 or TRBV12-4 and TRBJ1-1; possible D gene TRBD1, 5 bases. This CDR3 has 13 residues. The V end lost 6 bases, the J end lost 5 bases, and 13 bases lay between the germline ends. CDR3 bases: TGTGCCAGCAGCCGCAGGGTCGGGACTGAAGCTTTCTTT. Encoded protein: CASSRRVGTEAFF.

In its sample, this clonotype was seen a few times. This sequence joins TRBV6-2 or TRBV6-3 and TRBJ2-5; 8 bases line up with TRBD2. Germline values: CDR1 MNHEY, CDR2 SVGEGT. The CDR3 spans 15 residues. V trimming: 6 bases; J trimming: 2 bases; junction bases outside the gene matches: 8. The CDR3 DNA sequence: TGTGCCAGCAGGGCCATAGCGGGACCACAAGAGACCCAGTACTTC. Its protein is CASRAIAGPQETQYF.

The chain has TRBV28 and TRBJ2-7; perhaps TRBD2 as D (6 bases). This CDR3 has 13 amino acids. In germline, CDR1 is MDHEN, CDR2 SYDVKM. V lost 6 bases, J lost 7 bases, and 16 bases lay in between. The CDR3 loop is CASSRGLWGEQYF. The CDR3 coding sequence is TGTGCCAGCAGCCGGGGACTCTGGGGAGAGCAGTACTTC.

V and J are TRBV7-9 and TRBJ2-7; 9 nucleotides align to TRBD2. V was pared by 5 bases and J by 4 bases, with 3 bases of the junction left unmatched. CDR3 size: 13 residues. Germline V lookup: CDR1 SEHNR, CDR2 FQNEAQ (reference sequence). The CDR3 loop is CASSQTSGYEQYF. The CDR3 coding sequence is TGTGCCAGCAGCCAGACTAGCGGATACGAGCAGTACTTC.

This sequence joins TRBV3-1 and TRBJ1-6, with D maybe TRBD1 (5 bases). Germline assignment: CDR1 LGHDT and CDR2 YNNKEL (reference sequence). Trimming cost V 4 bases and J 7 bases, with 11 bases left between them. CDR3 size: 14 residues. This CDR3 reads CASSRQSSNSPLHF. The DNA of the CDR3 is TGTGCCAGCAGCCGACAGTCTAGCAATTCACCCCTCCACTTT.